Listed below are T cell receptor beta chains from one sample, sequenced in a study of T cell repertoires in cytomegalovirus infection. MiXCR, run by TCRdb on the reads, gives a single entry per CDR3 protein. The sample has almost 550,000 distinct CDR3 sequences; about 17% are singletons. Sequenced material: CD8+ T cells from PBMCs. The receptors come from a human donor in good health (CMV status not recorded). Some clones in this sample may be carry-over from other donors' samples. Both conserved end residues are part of each CDR3. A D gene is named only where the DNA matches it firmly. Some rows have no size entry. The others give once, few or many, or a class for an expanded clone.

len: 12
abundance: few
v_gene: TRBV6-5
d_gene: .
j_gene: TRBJ2-7
CDR3nt: TGTGCCAGCAGCGGCAGGAATCCCGAGCAGTACTTC
CDR3aa: CASSGRNPEQYF

len: 14
abundance: .
v_gene: TRBV7-9
d_gene: .
j_gene: TRBJ1-4
CDR3nt: TGTGCCAGCAGCCCTTCCCCACGTGAGCGAAAACTGTTTTTT
CDR3aa: CASSPSPRERKLFF

len: 14
abundance: many
v_gene: TRBV4-2
d_gene: .
j_gene: TRBJ1-1
CDR3nt: TGTGCCAGCAGCCAACTCCAGTGGGACACTGAAGCTTTCTTT
CDR3aa: CASSQLQWDTEAFF

len: 15
abundance: many
v_gene: TRBV7-8
d_gene: .
j_gene: TRBJ2-1
CDR3nt: TGTGCCAGCAGCTTGAGAGCGGCCCCCTACAATGAGCAGTTCTTC
CDR3aa: CASSLRAAPYNEQFF

len: 12
abundance: .
v_gene: TRBV29-1
d_gene: .
j_gene: TRBJ2-7
CDR3nt: TGCAGCGCGGCAACAGGGCTATACGAGCAGTACTTC
CDR3aa: CSAATGLYEQYF

len: 15
abundance: .
v_gene: TRBV5-1
d_gene: TRBD2
j_gene: TRBJ2-2
CDR3nt: TGCGCCAGCAGCTTGAGCGGGGCGAACACCGGGGAGCTGTTTTTT
CDR3aa: CASSLSGANTGELFF

len: 13
abundance: few
v_gene: TRBV4-1
d_gene: .
j_gene: TRBJ1-2
CDR3nt: TGCGCCAGCAGCCAAGGGGGCAGGACCGGCTACACCTTC
CDR3aa: CASSQGGRTGYTF

len: 16
abundance: many
v_gene: TRBV11-2
d_gene: .
j_gene: TRBJ1-3
CDR3nt: TGTGCCAGCAGCTCCGTTGGGCAGGGTCTTGGAAACACCATATATTTT
CDR3aa: CASSSVGQGLGNTIYF

len: 13
abundance: few
v_gene: TRBV20-1
d_gene: .
j_gene: TRBJ2-1
CDR3nt: TGCAGTGCTAGAGACCTCGTTAACAATGAGCAGTTCTTC
CDR3aa: CSARDLVNNEQFF

len: 13
abundance: .
v_gene: TRBV27
d_gene: .
j_gene: TRBJ2-7
CDR3nt: TGTGCCAGCAGTTTATGGCAGGGTGACGAGCAGTACTTC
CDR3aa: CASSLWQGDEQYF

len: 14
abundance: .
v_gene: TRBV6-5
d_gene: .
j_gene: TRBJ2-7
CDR3nt: TGTGCCAGCAGTTACGCCAGGGGCCCCTACGAGCAGTACTTC
CDR3aa: CASSYARGPYEQYF

len: 17
abundance: .
v_gene: TRBV4-1
d_gene: TRBD1
j_gene: TRBJ1-1
CDR3nt: TGCGCCAGCAGCCATCCCAGGACAGGGGACATGAACACTGAAGCTTTCTTT
CDR3aa: CASSHPRTGDMNTEAFF

len: 15
abundance: few
v_gene: TRBV19
d_gene: .
j_gene: TRBJ1-2
CDR3nt: TGTGCCAGTAGTATAGTGAGGGACGGTGGTTATGGCTACACCTTC
CDR3aa: CASSIVRDGGYGYTF

len: 12
abundance: many
v_gene: TRBV7-2
d_gene: TRBD2
j_gene: TRBJ2-7
CDR3nt: TGTGCCAGCAGCCCGGGACTAGCGGATCAGTACTTC
CDR3aa: CASSPGLADQYF

len: 17
abundance: many
v_gene: TRBV6-5
d_gene: TRBD2
j_gene: TRBJ2-7
CDR3nt: TGTGCCAGCAGTTACTCGACATGGGGGGGAGTTGGCTACGAGCAGTACTTC
CDR3aa: CASSYSTWGGVGYEQYF

len: 16
abundance: many
v_gene: TRBV6-1
d_gene: .
j_gene: TRBJ2-3
CDR3nt: TGTGCCAGCAGTGAAGCGCGGGGGCTAAGCACAGATACGCAGTATTTT
CDR3aa: CASSEARGLSTDTQYF

len: 16
abundance: .
v_gene: TRBV9
d_gene: TRBD2
j_gene: TRBJ2-1
CDR3nt: TGTGCCAGCAGCCCAATGACTAGCGGGATCGAAAATGAGCAGTTCTTC
CDR3aa: CASSPMTSGIENEQFF

len: 14
abundance: many
v_gene: TRBV6-1
d_gene: .
j_gene: TRBJ2-7
CDR3nt: TGTGCCAGCAGTGAAATAACAGACCCCTACGAGCAGTACTTC
CDR3aa: CASSEITDPYEQYF

len: 16
abundance: .
v_gene: TRBV19
d_gene: TRBD1
j_gene: TRBJ2-1
CDR3nt: TGTGCCAGTACCACACTCGGGACAGGGGATAACAATGAGCAGTTCTTC
CDR3aa: CASTTLGTGDNNEQFF

len: 13
abundance: .
v_gene: TRBV19
d_gene: TRBD1
j_gene: TRBJ2-7
CDR3nt: TGTGCCAGTAATGCCGGGACAGGTTACGAGCAGTACTTC
CDR3aa: CASNAGTGYEQYF

len: 15
abundance: .
v_gene: TRBV10-2
d_gene: .
j_gene: TRBJ1-6
CDR3nt: TGCGCCAGCAGTGAAACGGGGGCCGGGAATTCACCCCTCCACTTT
CDR3aa: CASSETGAGNSPLHF

len: 14
abundance: many
v_gene: TRBV6-5
d_gene: .
j_gene: TRBJ2-3
CDR3nt: TGTGCCAGCAGTTACGGGGTAGCTTCAGATACGCAGTATTTT
CDR3aa: CASSYGVASDTQYF